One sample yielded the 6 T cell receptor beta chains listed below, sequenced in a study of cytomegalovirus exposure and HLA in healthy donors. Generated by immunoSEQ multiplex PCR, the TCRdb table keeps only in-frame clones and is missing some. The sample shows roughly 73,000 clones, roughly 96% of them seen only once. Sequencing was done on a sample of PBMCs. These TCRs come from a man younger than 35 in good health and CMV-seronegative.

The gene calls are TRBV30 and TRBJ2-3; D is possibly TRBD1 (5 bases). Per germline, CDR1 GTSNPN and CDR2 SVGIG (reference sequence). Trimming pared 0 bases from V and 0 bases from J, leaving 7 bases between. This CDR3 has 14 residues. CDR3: CAWSVGASTDTQYF. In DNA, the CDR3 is TGTGCCTGGAGTGTAGGGGCTAGCACAGATACGCAGTATTTT. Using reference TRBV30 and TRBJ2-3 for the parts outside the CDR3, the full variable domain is SQTIHQWPATLVQPVGSPLSLECTVEGTSNPNLYWYRQAAGRGLQLLFYSVGIGQISSEVPQNLSASRPQDRQFILSSKKLLLSDSGFYLCAWSVGASTDTQYFGPGTRLTVL.

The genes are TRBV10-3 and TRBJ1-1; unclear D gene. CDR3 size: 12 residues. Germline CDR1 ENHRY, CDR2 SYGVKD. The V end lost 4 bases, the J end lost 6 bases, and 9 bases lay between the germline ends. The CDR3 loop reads CAISGRQAEAFF. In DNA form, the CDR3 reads TGTGCCATCAGTGGAAGGCAGGCTGAAGCTTTCTTT.

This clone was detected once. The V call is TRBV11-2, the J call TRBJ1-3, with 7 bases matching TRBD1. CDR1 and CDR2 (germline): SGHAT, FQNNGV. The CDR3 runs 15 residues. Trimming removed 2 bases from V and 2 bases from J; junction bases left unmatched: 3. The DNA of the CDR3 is TGTGCCAGCAGCTTACAGGGGGTCACTGGAAACACCATATATTTT. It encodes CASSLQGVTGNTIYF. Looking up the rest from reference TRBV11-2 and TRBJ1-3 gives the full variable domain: EAGVAQSPRYKIIEKRQSVAFWCNPISGHATLYWYQQILGQGPKLLIQFQNNGVVDDSQLPKDRFSAERLKGVDSTLKIQPAKLEDSAVYLCASSLQGVTGNTIYFGEGSWLTVV.

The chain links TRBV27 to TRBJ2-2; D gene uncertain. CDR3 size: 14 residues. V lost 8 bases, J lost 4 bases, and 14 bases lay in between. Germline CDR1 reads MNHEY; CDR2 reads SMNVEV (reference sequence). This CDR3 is CASAFGHSTGELFF. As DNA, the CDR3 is TGTGCCAGCGCCTTTGGCCACAGCACCGGGGAGCTGTTTTTT.

The chain's CDR3 is CASSLAEGGHTEAFF. CDR3 in DNA: TGTGCCAGCAGCTTAGCTGAGGGGGGGCACACTGAAGCTTTCTTT. V is TRBV7-9 and J is TRBJ1-1, with TRBD1 as a possible D gene (6 bases). Germline assignment: CDR1 SEHNR and CDR2 FQNEAQ (reference sequence). The CDR3 runs 15 residues. Trimming pared 0 bases from V and 3 bases from J, leaving 11 bases between.

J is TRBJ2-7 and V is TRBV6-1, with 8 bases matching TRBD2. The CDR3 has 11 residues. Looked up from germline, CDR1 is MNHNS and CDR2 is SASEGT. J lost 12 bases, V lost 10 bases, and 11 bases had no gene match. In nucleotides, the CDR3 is TGTGCCACCCAGATAGCGGGGAGGGTGTACTTC. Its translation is CATQIAGRVYF.